This paragraph reports one T cell receptor beta chain. This record belongs to a study of T-cell reconstitution after alpha-beta-depleted transplantation in children. During its preparation, the TCRbeta library received unique molecular identifiers. One entry per CDR3 protein, called by TCRdb with MiXCR from the PCR reads. Counted here are approximately 340,000 distinct CDR3 sequences, around a tenth occurring once; the ten biggest clones make up 2% to 2.5%. The germline gives CDR1 SGHTA, CDR2 FQGTGA. The junction had 10 bases not matched to a gene; V was cut back by 5 bases and J by 2 bases. This CDR3 region has 17 residues.

The sequence derives from a human donor who donated a stem cell graft to a child with acute lymphoblastic leukemia. The chain uses TRBV7-3 and TRBJ2-7, with TRBD1 identical over 12 bases. Sample: PBMCs from the stem cell graft donor, taken from the stem cell graft. CDR3 amino acids: CASSARFGTGGPYEQYF. The DNA of the CDR3 is TGTGCCAGCAGCGCACGTTTTGGGACAGGGGGCCCCTACGAGCAGTACTTC.